A selection of T cell receptor beta chains follows, all from one sample in a study of identical twins. TCRdb analysed the 5' RACE reads with MiXCR anew, one entry per CDR3 protein. The sample lists 700,000 or so distinct CDR3 sequences; approximately 22% were seen once. This same sample was also part of a study on T cells expressing NK-cell markers.

Sequencing was carried out using PBMCs. Every receptor here comes from a woman between 18 and 29 years old in good health. The CDR3 runs from the conserved cysteine through the conserved F or W. Each record gives: clone size, J gene, D gene, CDR3 length, V gene, CDR3 protein, CDR3 DNA. The D gene is left open where the match is weak. Part of the rows lack a size; the others show once, few, many or a class for expanded clones.

size: few
J: TRBJ1-1
D: .
length: 13
V: TRBV6-5
CDR3: CASSSPTGTEAFF
DNA: TGTGCCAGCAGTTCCCCAACGGGCACTGAAGCTTTCTTT

size: .
J: TRBJ2-7
D: .
length: 13
V: TRBV10-3
CDR3: CAIRDGTSYEQYF
DNA: TGTGCCATCAGGGACGGGACTTCCTACGAGCAGTACTTC

size: few
J: TRBJ1-5
D: .
length: 15
V: TRBV7-2
CDR3: CASRFTQGTVQPQHF
DNA: TGTGCCAGCCGCTTCACGCAGGGTACAGTTCAGCCCCAGCATTTT

size: many
J: TRBJ1-1
D: .
length: 14
V: TRBV12-3/TRBV12-4
CDR3: CASSLAARNTEAFF
DNA: TGTGCCAGCAGTTTAGCGGCGAGGAACACTGAAGCTTTCTTT

size: few
J: TRBJ1-5
D: TRBD1
length: 16
V: TRBV7-2
CDR3: CASSSTGTGVPQPQHF
DNA: TGTGCCAGCAGCTCCACCGGGACAGGGGTTCCTCAGCCCCAGCATTTT

size: .
J: TRBJ1-1
D: .
length: 15
V: TRBV12-2
CDR3: CASRSWTGGNTEAFF
DNA: TGTGCAAGTCGCTCCTGGACAGGGGGGAACACTGAAGCTTTCTTT

size: few
J: TRBJ2-1
D: TRBD2
length: 15
V: TRBV20-1
CDR3: CSAPPTGGRFDEQFF
DNA: TGCAGTGCCCCACCCACCGGCGGGAGATTCGATGAGCAGTTCTTC

size: few
J: TRBJ2-3
D: TRBD2
length: 15
V: TRBV20-1
CDR3: CSAPRRGGSTDTQYF
DNA: TGCAGTGCTCCACGCCGGGGGGGTAGCACAGATACGCAGTATTTT

size: .
J: TRBJ2-7
D: .
length: 15
V: TRBV6-5
CDR3: CASSYWGGASYEQYF
DNA: TGTGCCAGCAGTTACTGGGGGGGCGCATCCTACGAGCAGTACTTC

size: .
J: TRBJ2-3
D: .
length: 14
V: TRBV14
CDR3: CASSQGARGITQYF
DNA: TGTGCCAGCAGCCAAGGAGCGCGGGGAATAACGCAGTATTTT

size: .
J: TRBJ1-2
D: .
length: 14
V: TRBV6-5
CDR3: CASSYGIANYGYTF
DNA: TGTGCCAGCAGTTACGGGATAGCTAACTATGGCTACACCTTC

size: .
J: TRBJ2-5
D: .
length: 16
V: TRBV7-9
CDR3: CASGTIRDPLGETQYF
DNA: TGTGCCAGTGGGACAATTAGGGATCCCCTCGGGGAGACCCAGTACTTC

size: many
J: TRBJ2-3
D: .
length: 12
V: TRBV20-1
CDR3: CSATISTDTQYF
DNA: TGCAGTGCTACGATTAGCACAGATACGCAGTATTTT

size: few
J: TRBJ2-3
D: TRBD2
length: 15
V: TRBV7-9
CDR3: CASSTGTRGTDTQYF
DNA: TGTGCCAGCAGCACCGGGACTAGGGGCACAGATACGCAGTATTTT

size: once
J: TRBJ2-5
D: TRBD1
length: 14
V: TRBV29-1
CDR3: CSVEERDRRETQYF
DNA: TGCAGCGTTGAAGAGCGGGACAGGCGGGAGACCCAGTACTTC

size: .
J: TRBJ2-3
D: TRBD1
length: 16
V: TRBV7-9
CDR3: CASSEGTDLITDTQYF
DNA: TGTGCCAGCAGCGAAGGGACAGACCTTATCACAGATACGCAGTATTTT

size: few
J: TRBJ2-7
D: .
length: 14
V: TRBV20-1
CDR3: CSASSGTGSYEQYF
DNA: TGCAGTGCTAGTTCCGGGACTGGCTCCTACGAGCAGTACTTC

size: .
J: TRBJ2-1
D: .
length: 16
V: TRBV7-2
CDR3: CASSYLPGVLHNEQFF
DNA: TGTGCCAGCAGCTACCTCCCGGGAGTATTGCACAATGAGCAGTTCTTC

size: .
J: TRBJ1-1
D: .
length: 11
V: TRBV20-1
CDR3: CSASPQHEAFF
DNA: TGCAGTGCTAGTCCGCAGCATGAAGCTTTCTTT

size: .
J: TRBJ2-7
D: .
length: 14
V: TRBV20-1
CDR3: CSAPNPRGSYEQYF
DNA: TGCAGTGCTCCTAACCCTAGGGGGTCTTACGAGCAGTACTTC

size: .
J: TRBJ2-1
D: .
length: 16
V: TRBV20-1
CDR3: CSARAVGVSGYNEQFF
DNA: TGCAGTGCTAGAGCGGTAGGGGTTTCGGGGTACAATGAGCAGTTCTTC

size: few
J: TRBJ2-3
D: TRBD1
length: 13
V: TRBV5-1
CDR3: CASSRGQTDTQYF
DNA: TGCGCCAGCAGCCGGGGACAGACAGATACGCAGTATTTT

size: few
J: TRBJ2-3
D: .
length: 15
V: TRBV9
CDR3: CASSVEALSTDTQYF
DNA: TGTGCCAGCAGCGTAGAAGCTCTTAGCACAGATACGCAGTATTTT

size: many
J: TRBJ2-5
D: TRBD1
length: 15
V: TRBV5-1
CDR3: CASSLDGTAGETQYF
DNA: TGCGCCAGCAGCTTGGATGGGACAGCAGGGGAGACCCAGTACTTC

size: many
J: TRBJ1-6
D: .
length: 14
V: TRBV4-3
CDR3: CASSQGRYNSPLHF
DNA: TGCGCCAGCAGCCAAGGGCGTTATAATTCACCCCTCCACTTT

size: many
J: TRBJ2-3
D: .
length: 18
V: TRBV27
CDR3: CASSLTPGAPPSTDTQYF
DNA: TGTGCCAGCAGTCTTACTCCAGGGGCTCCACCTAGCACAGATACGCAGTATTTT

size: few
J: TRBJ2-7
D: TRBD2
length: 14
V: TRBV7-2
CDR3: CASTRGGGFNEQYF
DNA: TGTGCCAGCACTAGGGGCGGGGGATTCAACGAGCAGTACTTC

size: .
J: TRBJ1-2
D: .
length: 11
V: TRBV20-1
CDR3: CSATPTDGYTF
DNA: TGCAGTGCTACTCCGACAGATGGCTACACCTTC

size: .
J: TRBJ2-1
D: TRBD2
length: 15
V: TRBV7-2
CDR3: CASSLKLADHHEQFF
DNA: TGTGCCAGCAGCTTAAAACTAGCGGACCACCATGAGCAGTTCTTC

size: few
J: TRBJ2-3
D: .
length: 15
V: TRBV7-3
CDR3: CASSLRTIGGDTQYF
DNA: TGTGCCAGCAGCTTAAGGACCATCGGCGGGGATACGCAGTATTTT

size: .
J: TRBJ2-7
D: TRBD1
length: 14
V: TRBV20-1
CDR3: CSATGTGTAYEQYF
DNA: TGCAGTGCTACCGGGACAGGGACTGCCTACGAGCAGTACTTC

size: .
J: TRBJ1-2
D: .
length: 12
V: TRBV20-1
CDR3: CSASGRANGYTF
DNA: TGCAGTGCTAGCGGACGGGCCAATGGCTACACCTTC

size: few
J: TRBJ2-7
D: .
length: 14
V: TRBV20-1
CDR3: CSAIDRFTTYEQYF
DNA: TGCAGTGCTATAGACCGTTTCACCACCTACGAGCAGTACTTC

size: .
J: TRBJ1-6
D: TRBD1
length: 14
V: TRBV7-9
CDR3: CASSRQGFNSPLHF
DNA: TGTGCCAGCAGCCGACAGGGATTCAATTCACCCCTCCACTTT

size: few
J: TRBJ2-3
D: .
length: 12
V: TRBV7-6
CDR3: CASSFGASTQYF
DNA: TGTGCCAGCAGCTTCGGGGCCTCTACGCAGTATTTT

size: .
J: TRBJ1-3
D: .
length: 14
V: TRBV30
CDR3: CAWRAQGDGNTIYF
DNA: TGTGCCTGGAGGGCACAGGGTGACGGAAACACCATATATTTT

size: few
J: TRBJ2-1
D: .
length: 13
V: TRBV7-3
CDR3: CASSFGARSEQFF
DNA: TGTGCCAGCAGCTTCGGAGCCCGTAGTGAGCAGTTCTTC

size: .
J: TRBJ1-2
D: .
length: 13
V: TRBV20-1
CDR3: CSAVDSRNYGYTF
DNA: TGCAGTGCTGTGGACAGCCGTAACTATGGCTACACCTTC

size: few
J: TRBJ2-1
D: TRBD2
length: 16
V: TRBV28
CDR3: CASSSTSGTSDDEQFF
DNA: TGTGCCAGCAGTTCGACATCCGGGACTAGCGACGATGAGCAGTTCTTC

size: few
J: TRBJ1-2
D: .
length: 14
V: TRBV20-1
CDR3: CSATRVVRDYGYTF
DNA: TGCAGTGCTACTCGCGTTGTACGCGACTATGGCTACACCTTC

size: many
J: TRBJ2-1
D: .
length: 14
V: TRBV3-1
CDR3: CASSQEVRRGEQFF
DNA: TGTGCCAGCAGCCAAGAAGTCAGGCGTGGGGAGCAGTTCTTC

size: .
J: TRBJ2-3
D: TRBD2
length: 17
V: TRBV10-3
CDR3: CATGGTSGRGSTDTQYF
DNA: TGTGCCACTGGGGGGACTAGCGGGAGGGGGAGCACAGATACGCAGTATTTT

size: .
J: TRBJ2-5
D: .
length: 14
V: TRBV3-1
CDR3: CASSQTGFGETQYF
DNA: TGTGCCAGCAGCCAAACAGGGTTCGGGGAGACCCAGTACTTC

size: .
J: TRBJ1-2
D: .
length: 11
V: TRBV12-3/TRBV12-4
CDR3: CASSYSEGYTF
DNA: TGTGCCAGCAGTTATTCGGAGGGCTACACCTTC

size: few
J: TRBJ2-1
D: .
length: 16
V: TRBV4-3
CDR3: CASSQVFGLLHNEQFF
DNA: TGCGCCAGCAGCCAAGTCTTCGGACTACTCCACAATGAGCAGTTCTTC

size: few
J: TRBJ2-3
D: .
length: 15
V: TRBV14
CDR3: CASSDDIGSTDTQYF
DNA: TGTGCCAGCAGCGATGACATAGGCTCCACAGATACGCAGTATTTT

size: few
J: TRBJ2-7
D: .
length: 13
V: TRBV10-3
CDR3: CAAAPRTDYEQYF
DNA: TGTGCCGCCGCCCCAAGGACGGACTACGAGCAGTACTTC

size: .
J: TRBJ1-5
D: .
length: 14
V: TRBV7-2
CDR3: CASSLVAVNQPQHF
DNA: TGTGCCAGCAGCTTAGTTGCGGTTAATCAGCCCCAGCATTTT

size: many
J: TRBJ2-7
D: TRBD2
length: 16
V: TRBV5-1
CDR3: CASSLATSGSPYEQYF
DNA: TGCGCCAGCAGCTTGGCGACTAGCGGGAGCCCCTACGAGCAGTACTTC

size: .
J: TRBJ2-3
D: .
length: 13
V: TRBV12-3/TRBV12-4
CDR3: CASTFTSTDTQYF
DNA: TGTGCCAGCACATTTACAAGCACAGATACGCAGTATTTT

size: .
J: TRBJ2-7
D: TRBD2
length: 14
V: TRBV18
CDR3: CASSPPGLGNEQYF
DNA: TGTGCCAGCTCACCACCGGGACTAGGGAACGAGCAGTACTTC

size: few
J: TRBJ2-5
D: .
length: 11
V: TRBV12-3/TRBV12-4
CDR3: CASSRTQAQYF
DNA: TGTGCCAGCAGCCGGACCCAGGCCCAGTACTTC

size: once
J: TRBJ2-1
D: .
length: 15
V: TRBV18
CDR3: CASSDRDAAYNEQFF
DNA: TGTGCCAGCTCGGACCGGGACGCTGCCTACAATGAGCAGTTCTTC

size: .
J: TRBJ2-3
D: TRBD1
length: 16
V: TRBV12-3/TRBV12-4
CDR3: CASSLNSGGRTDTQYF
DNA: TGTGCCAGCAGTTTAAATTCAGGGGGACGCACAGATACGCAGTATTTT

size: many
J: TRBJ2-7
D: .
length: 14
V: TRBV5-1
CDR3: CASTLFTGTYEQYF
DNA: TGCGCCAGCACCCTATTCACAGGGACCTACGAGCAGTACTTC